The 20 T cell receptor beta chains below come from one sample, sequenced in a study of T cell repertoires in ileal Crohn's disease. Assay: immunoSEQ multiplex PCR; the TCRdb copy retains only in-frame clones and omits some. The table records some 14,000 clones, about 71% of them present only once. Sequenced material: ileal tissue. These receptors originate from an adult with Crohn's disease.

The chain uses TRBV5-1 and TRBJ2-3; D perhaps matches TRBD1 (6 bases). CDR1 and CDR2 from the germline V gene are SGHRS and YFSETQ. The CDR3 extends over 14 amino acids. Between the trimmed V and J ends, which lost 4 bases and 2 bases, there was a span of 11 bases. The CDR3 DNA is TGCGCCAGCAGCCGACAGGCCTTCACAGATACGCAGTATTTT. Translated: CASSRQAFTDTQYF.

This clone was found once. The CDR3 loop is CASSVQGPAYNEQFF. The CDR3 DNA is TGTGCCAGCAGCGTCCAGGGGCCCGCTTACAATGAGCAGTTCTTC. The J gene is TRBJ2-1, the V gene TRBV7-3; tentatively, D is TRBD1 (6 bases). This CDR3 comprises 15 residues. Germline-derived CDR1 and CDR2 are SGHTA and FQGTGA. Trimming cost V 5 bases and J 4 bases, with 15 bases left between them.

In its sample, this clone was seen once. The chain couples TRBV29-1 to TRBJ2-5, with 10 bases that match TRBD1. CDR1 is SQVTM and CDR2 is ANQGSEA in the germline V gene. The CDR3 loop spans 12 amino acids. Unmatched junction bases numbered 3, after V lost 7 bases and J lost 4 bases. CDR3 region: CSAGQGGETQYF. The CDR3 nucleotides read TGCAGCGCCGGACAGGGGGGAGAGACCCAGTACTTC.

This clone was seen a single time. The V call is TRBV5-4, the J call TRBJ1-2; maybe TRBD1 (6 bases). The length of the CDR3 is 14 residues. Germline lookup yields CDR1 SGHNT and CDR2 YYREEE (reference sequence). Deletions cut 0 bases from V and 5 bases from J, with 11 bases between. Here the CDR3 reads CASSLGTVVYGYTF. The DNA for the CDR3 is TGTGCCAGCAGCTTGGGGACAGTAGTTTATGGCTACACCTTC.

The rearrangement joins TRBV9 to TRBJ1-2, with 7 positions matching TRBD1. The J segment lost 6 bases and the V segment lost 6 bases, leaving 8 bases of the junction unmatched. This CDR3 spans 13 amino acids. Per germline, CDR1 SGDLS and CDR2 YYNGEE. The CDR3: CASTLQGQDGYTF. CDR3 coding DNA: TGTGCCAGCACCCTACAAGGACAGGATGGCTACACCTTC.

The chain recombines TRBV4-1 with TRBJ2-7, with D possibly matching TRBD1 (6 bases). Germline assignment: CDR1 MGHRA and CDR2 YSYEKL. The CDR3 contains 14 residues. V was clipped by 2 bases and J by 3 bases, with 11 bases between them. The CDR3 here is CASSQRQESYEQYF. CDR3 bases: TGCGCCAGCAGCCAAAGACAGGAGAGCTACGAGCAGTACTTC.

This clone was seen a handful of times. The rearrangement uses TRBV9 and TRBJ1-1, with D hard to call. The CDR3 contains 11 residues. V gave up 3 bases and J gave up 1 base, with 1 base separating them. Germline assignment: CDR1 SGDLS and CDR2 YYNGEE. CDR3 amino acids: CASSANTEAFF. In DNA form, the CDR3 reads TGTGCCAGCAGCGCGAACACTGAAGCTTTCTTT.

V gene TRBV6-1 combines with J gene TRBJ1-5, with D perhaps TRBD1 (5 bases). This CDR3 is built from 16 residues. Trimming cost V 1 base and J 5 bases, with 15 bases left between them. Germline values: CDR1 MNHNS, CDR2 SASEGT. The CDR3 DNA reads as TGTGCCAGCAGTGAAGATGTCAGGGAGTGGGATCAGCCCCAGCATTTT. It encodes CASSEDVREWDQPQHF.

The rearrangement uses TRBV5-1 and TRBJ2-6, with D possibly TRBD1 on 5 matching bases. Trimming cost V 0 bases and J 0 bases, with 10 bases left between them. This CDR3 contains 17 residues. The germline CDR1 and CDR2 sequences are SGHRS and YFSETQ. This chain's CDR3 is CASSLVGRGSGANVLTF. The CDR3 DNA follows: TGCGCCAGCAGCTTGGTGGGTAGGGGCTCTGGGGCCAACGTCCTGACTTTC.

The chain carries TRBV6-1 and TRBJ2-7; 9 bases agree with TRBD1. Trimming took 6 bases from V and 4 from J; bases not matched to a gene: 1. The CDR3 covers 12 residues. CDR1 is MNHNS and CDR2 is SASEGT in the germline V gene. The CDR3 coding sequence is TGTGCCAGCAGACAGGGGGCTTACGAGCAGTACTTC. Its protein is CASRQGAYEQYF.

This chain connects TRBV28 to TRBJ1-6; D remains unclear. The length of the CDR3 is 14 residues. The V gene lost 4 bases and the J gene lost 7 bases, with 11 bases spanning the gap. CDR1 and CDR2 from the germline V gene are MDHEN and SYDVKM. For the CDR3, the DNA is TGTGCCAGCAGTTCCGGGAGTTGGAATTCACCCCTCCACTTT. As protein: CASSSGSWNSPLHF.

The table lists this clone with a few counts. This chain uses TRBV5-1 with TRBJ1-1, with D possibly matching TRBD1 (5 bases). V was shortened by 3 bases and J by 2 bases, with 17 bases between the two germline ends. CDR3 length equals 16 residues. Germline lookup yields CDR1 SGHRS and CDR2 YFSETQ. CDR3 in amino acids: CASSSSGPGFNTEAFF. CDR3 bases: TGCGCCAGCAGCTCGAGCGGGCCAGGGTTCAACACTGAAGCTTTCTTT.

Only a few counts were recorded for this clone. The J gene is TRBJ1-5, the V gene TRBV19; the match to TRBD1 covers 7 bases. With V trimmed by 8 bases and J by 3 bases, 10 bases remained unmatched. The CDR3 is 15 residues long. Germline V lookup: CDR1 LNHDA, CDR2 SQIVND (reference sequence). CDR3 residues: CASEDWTGINQPQHF. In DNA form, the CDR3 reads TGTGCCAGTGAAGATTGGACAGGAATCAATCAGCCCCAGCATTTT.

The chain combines TRBV21-1 with TRBJ2-1; the table's D call, TRBD1, was not checked against the DNA. TRBV21-1 is a pseudogene. The CDR3 length is 15 residues. The CDR3 protein is CASSPWDRDHNEQFF. The CDR3 coding sequence is TGTGCCAGCAGCCCATGGGACAGGGACCACAATGAGCAGTTCTTC.

The rearrangement joins TRBV5-6 to TRBJ1-2, with 8 bases that match TRBD1. This CDR3 spans 14 amino acids. Trimming at V came to 1 base and at J to 5 bases, leaving 4 bases not matched to a gene. The germline gives CDR1 SGHDT, CDR2 YYEEEE. The CDR3 loop is CASSLPGGVYGYTF. The CDR3 DNA sequence: TGTGCCAGCAGCTTGCCAGGGGGCGTGTATGGCTACACCTTC.

Of note for this clone: Germline is not matched at one junction end, which may reflect a read error. This rearrangement joins TRBV28 to TRBJ2-3; D is unresolved. Per germline, CDR1 MDHEN and CDR2 SYDVKM. The CDR3 length is 12 residues. CDR3 nucleotides: TGTGCCAGCAGTCTATGGGCAGATACGCAGTATTTT. Amino acids: CASSLWADTQYF.

The genes are TRBV5-1 and TRBJ2-7, with 7 bases matching TRBD1. CDR3 length: 15 amino acids. Germline lookup yields CDR1 SGHRS and CDR2 YFSETQ. The V gene end was trimmed by 1 base and the J gene end by 0 bases; junction bases not matched to a gene: 4. In nucleotides, the CDR3 is TGCGCCAGCAGCTTGCGGACAGGACTCTCCTACGAGCAGTACTTC. This gives the protein CASSLRTGLSYEQYF.

The rearrangement links TRBV18 to TRBJ2-2; perhaps TRBD1 as D (7 bases). Germline-derived CDR1 and CDR2 are KGHSH and LQKENI. V was trimmed by 0 bases and J by 0 bases, leaving 14 bases between them. The CDR3 consists of 18 residues. In DNA form, the CDR3 reads TGTGCCAGCTCACCACCTGGAGGGGGCTCAACGAACACCGGGGAGCTGTTTTTT. Translating gives CASSPPGGGSTNTGELFF.

The chain uses TRBV5-1 and TRBJ2-6; no firm D call. Germline V gives CDR1 SGHRS, CDR2 YFSETQ. The V gene lost 0 bases and the J gene lost 4 bases, with 14 bases spanning the gap. The CDR3 has 17 residues. The CDR3 loop is CASSLEAGLGGANVLTF. CDR3 nucleotide sequence: TGCGCCAGCAGCTTGGAGGCAGGCCTCGGGGGGGCCAACGTCCTGACTTTC.

The V call is TRBV7-3, the J call TRBJ2-1, with D possibly TRBD2 on 6 matching bases. CDR1 and CDR2 (germline): SGHTA, FQGTGA. The CDR3 has 14 amino acids. V lost 5 bases and J lost 9, with 17 bases in between. CDR3 protein: CASSLSKSSVEQFF. Here the CDR3 DNA reads TGTGCCAGCAGCCTTAGTAAGTCTAGCGTTGAGCAGTTCTTC.